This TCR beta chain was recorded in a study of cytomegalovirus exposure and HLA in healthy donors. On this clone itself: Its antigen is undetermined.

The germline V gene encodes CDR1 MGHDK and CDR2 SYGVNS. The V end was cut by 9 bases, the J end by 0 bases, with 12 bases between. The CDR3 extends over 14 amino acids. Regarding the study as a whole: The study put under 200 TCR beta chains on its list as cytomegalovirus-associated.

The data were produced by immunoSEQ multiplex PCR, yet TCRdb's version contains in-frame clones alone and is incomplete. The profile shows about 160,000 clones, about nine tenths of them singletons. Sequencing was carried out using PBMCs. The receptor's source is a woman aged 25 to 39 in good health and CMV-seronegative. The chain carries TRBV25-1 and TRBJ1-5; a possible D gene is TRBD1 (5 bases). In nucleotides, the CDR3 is TGTGCCAGTAACACACAGGATAGCAATCAGCCCCAGCATTTT. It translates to CASNTQDSNQPQHF.